Each of the 16 T cell receptor beta chains below was sequenced from the same sample in a study of blood T cell repertoires in COVID-19. Assay used: immunoSEQ multiplex PCR; TCRdb lists only in-frame clones, some missing. The sample carries about 47,000 clones, about nine tenths recorded once. Sequenced input: peripheral blood. All receptors come from a man of 80 years or more with active or convalescent COVID-19.

The rearrangement uses TRBV28 and TRBJ1-2; D may be TRBD1 (5 bases). From germline, CDR1 is MDHEN and CDR2 SYDVKM. Trimming left V 6 bases short and J 1 base short, with 9 bases between. The CDR3 sequence is 13 residues long. CDR3 residues: CASSRQSNYGYTF. CDR3 sequence (DNA): TGTGCCAGCAGCCGACAGAGTAACTATGGCTACACCTTC.

The rearrangement links TRBV19 to TRBJ2-3; TRBD1 agrees at 11 bases. Germline assignment: CDR1 LNHDA and CDR2 SQIVND (reference sequence). The CDR3 length is 16 residues. With V trimmed by 5 bases and J by 3 bases, 7 bases remained unmatched. CDR3 DNA: TGTGCCAGTAGTCCAGGGACAGGGGGAGGGACAGATACGCAGTATTTT. Protein sequence: CASSPGTGGGTDTQYF.

This clone is a singleton in its sample. The chain is built from TRBV30 and TRBJ2-5, with 7 positions matching TRBD2. Germline V gives CDR1 GTSNPN, CDR2 SVGIG (reference sequence). The CDR3 loop spans 14 amino acids. J gave up 6 bases and V 0 bases, and 7 bases lay outside the gene matches. Written as DNA, the CDR3 is TGTGCCTGGAGTGTCAGAGGCGGGAGAAAGACCCAGTACTTC. Its translation: CAWSVRGGRKTQYF. The full variable domain, with the rest looked up from reference TRBV30 and TRBJ2-5, is SQTIHQWPATLVQPVGSPLSLECTVEGTSNPNLYWYRQAAGRGLQLLFYSVGIGQISSEVPQNLSASRPQDRQFILSSKKLLLSDSGFYLCAWSVRGGRKTQYFGPGTRLLVL.

The CDR3 DNA reads TGTGCCAGCAGCTTAGCACCGGTCCCCTCTGGAAACACCATATATTTT. Protein sequence: CASSLAPVPSGNTIYF. The genes are TRBV7-2 and TRBJ1-3, with D hard to call. V was shortened by 0 bases and J by 0 bases, with 9 bases between the two germline ends. CDR3 length equals 16 residues. Germline CDR1 SGHTA, CDR2 FQGNSA.

The V gene is TRBV6-7, the J gene TRBJ1-6; 10 bases match TRBD1. TRBV6-7 is noted as an ORF with a role that remains uncertain. The V and J ends lost 5 bases and 10 bases, in that order; junction bases with no gene match: 8. The CDR3 runs to 15 residues. The DNA for the CDR3 is TGTGCCAGCAGTGACCGGGACAGGGGAAACTCACCCCTCCACTTT. This gives the protein CASSDRDRGNSPLHF.

The CDR3 protein is CASSLASGSLETQYF. CDR3 sequence (DNA): TGTGCCAGCAGCTTAGCTAGCGGGAGTTTGGAGACCCAGTACTTC. The rearrangement links TRBV7-9 to TRBJ2-5, with TRBD2 matching 9 bases. Losses at the gene ends were 0 bases for V and 5 bases for J; bases not matched to a gene: 4. Per germline, CDR1 SEHNR and CDR2 FQNEAQ (reference sequence). The CDR3 runs to 15 residues.

This clone was observed once. CDR3 amino acids: CASSYLTGELFF. The CDR3 region has the DNA TGTGCCAGCAGTTATCTCACCGGGGAGCTGTTTTTT. This sequence joins TRBV6-2 or TRBV6-3 and TRBJ2-2; D is uncertain. Germline V gene lookup returns CDR1 MNHEY and CDR2 SVGEGT. V was clipped by 3 bases and J by 4 bases, with 3 bases between them. This CDR3 has 12 residues.

This chain uses TRBV6-2 or TRBV6-3 with TRBJ2-5; 15 bases are a match to TRBD2. This CDR3 has 16 amino acids. The V and J ends lost 6 bases and 3 bases, in that order; junction bases with no gene match: 5. Per the germline V gene, CDR1 is MNHEY and CDR2 is SVGEGT. The CDR3 region is CASSGGTSGRKETQYF. In DNA form, the CDR3 reads TGTGCCAGCAGCGGAGGGACTAGCGGGAGGAAAGAGACCCAGTACTTC.

This sequence joins TRBV10-3 and TRBJ1-2, with TRBD1 as a possible D gene (5 bases). Trimming cost V 4 bases and J 7 bases, with 13 bases left between them. Looked up from germline, CDR1 is ENHRY and CDR2 is SYGVKD. The CDR3 extends over 13 amino acids. This CDR3 reads CAISGPGITGYTF. CDR3 in DNA: TGTGCCATCAGTGGTCCAGGGATAACTGGCTACACCTTC.

This sequence joins TRBV5-1 and TRBJ1-2, with no clear D. Trimming stripped 0 bases from V and 2 bases from J, with 14 bases between. Germline CDR1 and CDR2: SGHRS and YFSETQ. There are 16 residues in the CDR3. Here the CDR3 reads CASSLVPRGSNYGYTF. The CDR3 DNA reads TGCGCCAGCAGCTTGGTCCCTCGAGGGTCCAACTATGGCTACACCTTC.

This clone was counted a single time. The J gene is TRBJ2-1, the V gene TRBV18, with TRBD2 matching 8 bases. Germline V lookup: CDR1 KGHSH, CDR2 LQKENI. Trimming took 0 bases from V and 6 from J; bases not matched to a gene: 1. This CDR3 is built from 14 residues. The CDR3 DNA reads TGTGCCAGCTCACCACCGGGACTAGTCAATGAGCAGTTCTTC. Translating it yields CASSPPGLVNEQFF.

This clone was seen only once. This sequence joins TRBV28 and TRBJ2-5; 7 nucleotides agree with TRBD2. There are 15 residues in the CDR3. With V trimmed by 7 bases and J by 2 bases, 10 bases remained unmatched. The germline V gene encodes CDR1 MDHEN and CDR2 SYDVKM. The CDR3 nucleotides read TGTGCCAGCATCCCTCCAACGGGGGGACAAGAGACCCAGTACTTC. This codes for CASIPPTGGQETQYF.

The chain links TRBV6-5 to TRBJ1-3; maybe TRBD1 (6 bases). The V gene lost 6 bases and the J gene lost 0 bases, with 12 bases spanning the gap. The CDR3 extends over 15 amino acids. The V gene's germline CDR1 is MNHEY and CDR2 SVGAGI. This chain's CDR3 is CASRPRTVSGNTIYF. In DNA, the CDR3 is TGTGCCAGCAGACCGAGGACAGTCTCTGGAAACACCATATATTTT.

This clone was picked up a small number of times. The CDR3 here is CASSLLAGSTGELFF. CDR3 in DNA: TGCGCCAGCAGTCTCTTAGCGGGGAGCACCGGGGAGCTGTTTTTT. The chain combines TRBV5-1 with TRBJ2-2; 8 bases line up with TRBD2. The V gene's germline CDR1 is SGHRS and CDR2 YFSETQ. V lost 5 bases and J lost 4; bases outside the gene matches: 7. The CDR3 consists of 15 residues.

The CDR3 loop is CASSVTTVRDNTEAFF. As DNA, the CDR3 is TGTGCCAGCAGCGTAACCACCGTCAGGGATAACACTGAAGCTTTCTTT. The chain recombines TRBV7-2 with TRBJ1-1, with a possible D match to TRBD1 (5 bases). This CDR3 is built from 16 residues. Trimming removed 5 bases at V and 2 bases at J, with 18 bases between. Germline V lookup: CDR1 SGHTA, CDR2 FQGNSA.

The rearrangement links TRBV19 to TRBJ1-1; 8 nucleotides match TRBD1. V lost 0 bases and J lost 0; bases outside the gene matches: 0. From germline, CDR1 is LNHDA and CDR2 SQIVND (reference sequence). The CDR3 length is 15 residues. CDR3 sequence reads: CASSIETGVNTEAFF. The CDR3 coding sequence is TGTGCCAGTAGTATAGAGACAGGGGTGAACACTGAAGCTTTCTTT.